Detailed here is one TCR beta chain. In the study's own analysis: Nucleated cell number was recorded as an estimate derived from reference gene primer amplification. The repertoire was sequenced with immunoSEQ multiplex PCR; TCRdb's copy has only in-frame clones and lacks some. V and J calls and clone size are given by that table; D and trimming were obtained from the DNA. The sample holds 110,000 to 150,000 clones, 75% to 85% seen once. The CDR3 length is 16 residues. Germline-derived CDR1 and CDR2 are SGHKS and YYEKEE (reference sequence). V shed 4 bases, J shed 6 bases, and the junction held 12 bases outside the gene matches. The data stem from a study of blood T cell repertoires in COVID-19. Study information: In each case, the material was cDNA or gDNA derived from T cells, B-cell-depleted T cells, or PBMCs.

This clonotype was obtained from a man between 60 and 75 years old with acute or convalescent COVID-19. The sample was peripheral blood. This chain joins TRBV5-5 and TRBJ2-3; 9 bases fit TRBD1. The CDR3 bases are TGTGCCAGCAGCGGGGGACAGGGCAGATTCGTGGATACGCAGTATTTT. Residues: CASSGGQGRFVDTQYF.